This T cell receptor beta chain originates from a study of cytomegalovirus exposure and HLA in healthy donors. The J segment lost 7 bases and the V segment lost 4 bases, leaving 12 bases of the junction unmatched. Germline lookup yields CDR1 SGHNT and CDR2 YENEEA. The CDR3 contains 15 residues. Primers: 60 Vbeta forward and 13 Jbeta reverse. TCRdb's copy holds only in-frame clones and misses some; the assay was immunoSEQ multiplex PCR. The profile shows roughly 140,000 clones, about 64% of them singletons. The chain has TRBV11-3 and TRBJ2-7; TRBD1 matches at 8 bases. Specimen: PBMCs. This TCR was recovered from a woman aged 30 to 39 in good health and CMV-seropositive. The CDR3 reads CASSSPLDRAGEQYF. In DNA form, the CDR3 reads TGTGCCAGCAGCTCGCCCTTGGACAGGGCGGGGGAGCAGTACTTC.